The subject of this entry is one T cell receptor beta chain. These data are taken from a study of shared T cell receptors in the human thymus. With V trimmed by 4 bases and J by 2 bases, 3 bases remained unmatched. The CDR3 totals 16 residues. CDR1 is KGHSH and CDR2 is LQKENI in the germline V gene. The data were produced by immunoSEQ multiplex PCR, yet TCRdb's version contains in-frame clones alone and is incomplete. The sample has about 540,000 clones, roughly 74% seen once. The same sample was also used in a study of human thymus T cells. That publication notes: Corrective surgery for congenital heart defects was being performed on the healthy Finnish infants who served as donors. Resections that were taken during corrective heart surgery supplied the thymus tissue. Use of V and J genes seemed skewed within the thymic and blood repertoires. Thymic repertoires from unrelated individuals overlapped highly, related research reported.

This clonotype was sampled from a boy younger than two with a congenital heart defect. V usage is TRBV18 and J usage is TRBJ2-7; 15 nucleotides align to TRBD2. The sample consisted of thymocytes. The CDR3 region is CASSRTSGRATYEQYF. The CDR3 DNA sequence: TGTGCCAGCTCACGGACTAGCGGGAGGGCCACCTACGAGCAGTACTTC.